One T cell receptor beta chain is described in this entry. The entry originates in a study of T cell responses to AZD1222 COVID-19 vaccine. The table came from immunoSEQ multiplex PCR; TCRdb's copy has only in-frame clones and leaves some out. The sample lists some 170,000 clones, 85% to 95% occurring once. CDR3 length: 15 amino acids. The germline V gene encodes CDR1 MGHRA and CDR2 YSYEKL. Trimming took off 0 bases at V and 0 bases at J, with 8 bases between the two ends. The TCR originated in an adult in good health. The starting material was peripheral blood, obtained on day 0 of AZD1222 vaccination. V gene TRBV4-1 combines with J gene TRBJ1-1; D not resolved. In DNA, the CDR3 is TGCGCCAGCAGCCAAGACGGACGGTTGAACACTGAAGCTTTCTTT. This gives the protein CASSQDGRLNTEAFF.